The next 19 T cell receptor beta chains were all read from a single sample in a study of T-cell reconstitution after alpha-beta-depleted transplantation in children. Unique molecular identifiers were used in preparing the TCRbeta library. TCRdb passed the PCR reads through MiXCR, listing each CDR3 protein once. Found here are around 250,000 distinct CDR3 sequences, more than 9% of them singletons; the top ten hold about 9.4%. Material: PBMCs from the stem cell graft donor, obtained from the stem cell graft. All receptors come from a human donor who donated a stem cell graft to a child with SCID.

This clonotype showed up just a few times. The chain uses TRBV20-1 and TRBJ2-3; 7 positions match TRBD2. CDR3 length equals 17 residues. J gave up 2 bases and V 0 bases, and 11 bases lay outside the gene matches. CDR1 and CDR2 from the germline V gene are DFQATT and SNEGSKA (reference sequence). In DNA form, the CDR3 reads TGCAGTGCTAGAGATCGGTATGGGGGGGTCTTCACAGATACGCAGTATTTT. Its protein is CSARDRYGGVFTDTQYF.

The J gene is TRBJ1-2, the V gene TRBV6-5; D perhaps matches TRBD1 (6 bases). The length of the CDR3 is 12 residues. The V end was cut by 6 bases, the J end by 8 bases, with 13 bases between. Germline CDR1 reads MNHEY; CDR2 reads SVGAGI. The CDR3 region is CASRRDIDGYTF. The CDR3 coding sequence is TGTGCCAGCAGACGGGACATTGACGGCTACACCTTC.

The CDR3 spells CASSNAAAYLNTEAFF. For the CDR3, the DNA is TGTGCCAGCAGCAACGCAGCCGCTTATTTGAACACTGAAGCTTTCTTT. The chain combines TRBV7-9 with TRBJ1-1; D ambiguous. The V gene's germline CDR1 is SEHNR and CDR2 FQNEAQ (reference sequence). There are 16 residues in the CDR3. With 5 bases removed from V and 0 bases from J, the gap between germline ends came to 16 bases.

The chain combines TRBV20-1 with TRBJ2-3, with 7 bases that match TRBD2. V shed 3 bases and J 6 bases; nucleotides not matched to a gene: 12. CDR3 length: 15 residues. Germline assignment: CDR1 DFQATT and CDR2 SNEGSKA (reference sequence). The DNA for the CDR3 is TGCAGTGCTAGTCGGCTAGCGGCCCCATTGGATACGCAGTATTTT. Residues: CSASRLAAPLDTQYF.

This sequence joins TRBV20-1 and TRBJ2-3, with D hard to call. Deletions cut 5 bases from V and 6 bases from J, with 18 bases between. This CDR3 contains 14 residues. CDR1 DFQATT and CDR2 SNEGSKA come from the germline V gene (reference sequence). The CDR3 DNA sequence: TGCAGTGCTCTCAGTGGTGGTGGTGTGGATACGCAGTATTTT. This gives the protein CSALSGGGVDTQYF.

This clonotype was observed a handful of times. The CDR3 coding sequence is TGTGCCAGCAGCCAAGCAGAACTAGCGGGCAAGAGCTCCTACAATGAGCAGTTCTTC. It is translated as CASSQAELAGKSSYNEQFF. This chain connects TRBV3-1 to TRBJ2-1, with 9 bases lining up with TRBD2. Losses at the gene ends were 1 base for V and 0 bases for J; bases not matched to a gene: 10. The CDR3 covers 19 residues. CDR1 LGHDT and CDR2 YNNKEL come from the germline V gene (reference sequence).

This clonotype was picked up a small number of times. The chain carries TRBV7-9 and TRBJ1-4, with 7 bases identical to TRBD1. The length of the CDR3 is 15 residues. V shed 5 bases and J 0 bases; nucleotides not matched to a gene: 3. Per the germline V gene, CDR1 is SEHNR and CDR2 is FQNEAQ (reference sequence). Here the CDR3 DNA reads TGTGCCAGCAGCATAGGACAGGCAACTAATGAAAAACTGTTTTTT. Translation: CASSIGQATNEKLFF.

Concerning this clonotype: This may be a read error: a much more frequent sequence differs by one nucleotide. The genes are TRBV20-1 and TRBJ1-5; D unresolved. The CDR3 runs 15 residues. Germline V CDR1 and CDR2: DFQATT, SNEGSKA (reference sequence). The CDR3 protein is CSARNYGDSNQPHHF. DNA for the CDR3: TGCAGTGCTAGAAATTACGGTGATAGCAATCAGCCCCATCATTTT.

The CDR3 nucleotides are TGCGCCAGCAGCTTCGGGGCGATCGGAGAGACCCAGTACTTC. Translation: CASSFGAIGETQYF. The chain links TRBV5-1 to TRBJ2-5, with D perhaps being TRBD1 or TRBD2 (5 bases each). Germline CDR1 reads SGHRS; CDR2 reads YFSETQ. The CDR3 is 14 residues long. Deletions cut 2 bases from V and 4 bases from J, with 12 bases between.

Only a few counts were recorded for this clonotype. This sequence joins TRBV12-3 or TRBV12-4 and TRBJ2-7; D ambiguous. The V and J ends lost 4 bases and 3 bases respectively, with 16 bases between them. The CDR3 runs 15 residues. The DNA for the CDR3 is TGTGCCAGCAGTTCCGTCCTCGGCAACCTCTACGAGCAGTACTTC. Translated, it gives CASSSVLGNLYEQYF.

This clonotype was detected many times. The V gene is TRBV12-3 or TRBV12-4, the J gene TRBJ1-1, with a possible D match to TRBD1 (5 bases). The CDR3 is 13 residues long. Between the trimmed V and J ends, which lost 5 bases and 5 bases, there was a span of 12 bases. CDR3 sequence: CASSRAGGTEAFF. CDR3 nucleotides: TGTGCCAGCAGTCGAGCCGGGGGAACTGAAGCTTTCTTT.

This clonotype has at least ten counts. J is TRBJ2-3 and V is TRBV24-1, with D unresolved. In germline, CDR1 is KGHDR, CDR2 SFDVKD. The CDR3 runs to 13 residues. Trimming took 5 bases from V and 2 from J, leaving 7 bases between them. The CDR3 DNA reads TGTGCCACCAGTGTTGCGAACACAGATACGCAGTATTTT. Protein: CATSVANTDTQYF.

This clonotype was seen only a few times. The V and J genes are TRBV6-1 and TRBJ2-5; 10 nucleotides match TRBD1. From germline, CDR1 is MNHNS and CDR2 SASEGT. Germline trimming cut 9 bases from V and 5 bases from J; bases unmatched to any gene: 6. The length of the CDR3 is 13 residues. The CDR3 here is CASRDRGLETQYF. DNA for the CDR3: TGTGCCAGTAGGGACAGGGGATTGGAGACCCAGTACTTC.

This clonotype was counted ten times or more. The rearrangement joins TRBV6-5 to TRBJ1-1; 7 bases match TRBD1. V gave up 4 bases and J gave up 4 bases; unmatched junction bases: 6. CDR1 and CDR2 (germline): MNHEY, SVGAGI. This CDR3 spans 14 amino acids. The DNA for the CDR3 is TGTGCCAGCAGTTTGGCAGGGGGGACCACTGAAGCTTTCTTT. Translated: CASSLAGGTTEAFF.

This clonotype was detected ten times or more. The chain joins TRBV20-1 to TRBJ1-1; no firm D call. Trimming removed 1 base from V and 5 bases from J, with 11 bases in between. Germline loops: CDR1 DFQATT, CDR2 SNEGSKA (reference sequence). The CDR3 runs 13 residues. In DNA, the CDR3 is TGCAGTGCTAGAGGACTGCGGGGAACTGAAGCTTTCTTT. This codes for CSARGLRGTEAFF.

In this sample, this clonotype turned up a few times. The J gene is TRBJ1-5, the V gene TRBV12-3 or TRBV12-4, with a weak D call TRBD1 (5 bases). V was trimmed by 6 bases and J by 0 bases, leaving 15 bases between them. The CDR3 is 16 amino acids. This CDR3 reads CASSLRGLNSNQPQHF. The CDR3 nucleotides are TGTGCCAGCAGCCTCCGGGGCCTCAATAGCAATCAGCCCCAGCATTTT.

The chain combines TRBV9 with TRBJ2-3; tentative D call: TRBD2 (6 bases). The CDR3 covers 17 residues. Trimming removed 4 bases at V and 8 bases at J, with 26 bases between. The V gene's germline CDR1 is SGDLS and CDR2 YYNGEE. The CDR3 DNA reads as TGTGCCAGCAGCAACGGGCGGGGAAGATCGAACCTAGGTACGCAGTATTTT. Translation gives CASSNGRGRSNLGTQYF.

Ten or more counts support this clonotype. The chain employs TRBV7-6 and TRBJ2-6, with D unclear. Germline V gene data show CDR1 as SGHVS and CDR2 as FNYEAQ. Trimming removed 2 bases at V and 4 bases at J, with 15 bases between. CDR3 size: 17 residues. The CDR3 DNA sequence: TGTGCCAGCAGCTTACTTCCCCATAGGGTAGGGGCCAACGTCCTGACTTTC. This encodes CASSLLPHRVGANVLTF.

This clonotype was picked up a small number of times. The chain links TRBV12-3 or TRBV12-4 to TRBJ2-4; 8 bases fit TRBD2. This CDR3 has 15 residues. Trimming cost V 1 base and J 8 bases; bases outside gene matches: 7. CDR3 sequence reads: CASSLERGPVHIQYF. The CDR3 region has the DNA TGTGCCAGCAGTTTAGAGCGGGGGCCAGTACACATTCAGTACTTC.